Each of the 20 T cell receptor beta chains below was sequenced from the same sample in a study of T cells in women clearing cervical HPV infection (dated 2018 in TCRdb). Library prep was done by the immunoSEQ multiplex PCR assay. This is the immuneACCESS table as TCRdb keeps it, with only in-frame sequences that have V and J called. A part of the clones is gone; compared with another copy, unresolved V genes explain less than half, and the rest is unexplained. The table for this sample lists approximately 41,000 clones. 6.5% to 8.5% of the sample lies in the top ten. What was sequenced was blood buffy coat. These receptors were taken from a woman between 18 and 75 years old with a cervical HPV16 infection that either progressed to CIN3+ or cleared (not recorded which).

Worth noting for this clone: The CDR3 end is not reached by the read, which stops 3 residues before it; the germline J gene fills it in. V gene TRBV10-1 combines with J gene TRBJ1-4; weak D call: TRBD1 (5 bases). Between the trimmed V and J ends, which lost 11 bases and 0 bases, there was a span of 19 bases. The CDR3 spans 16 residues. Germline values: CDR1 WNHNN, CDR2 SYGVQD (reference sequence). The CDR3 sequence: CALATDRGATNEKLFF. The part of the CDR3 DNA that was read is TGCGCCCTGGCTACAGACCGGGGGGCAACTAATGAAAAA.

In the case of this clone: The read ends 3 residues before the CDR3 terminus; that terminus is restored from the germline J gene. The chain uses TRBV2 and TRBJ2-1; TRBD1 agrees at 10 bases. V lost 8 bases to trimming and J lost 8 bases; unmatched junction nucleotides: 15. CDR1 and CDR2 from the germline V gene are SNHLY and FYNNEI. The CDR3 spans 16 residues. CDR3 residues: CASPERGDRGRDEQFF. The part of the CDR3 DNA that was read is TGTGCCAGCCCCGAGAGGGGGGACAGGGGTAGGGATGAG.

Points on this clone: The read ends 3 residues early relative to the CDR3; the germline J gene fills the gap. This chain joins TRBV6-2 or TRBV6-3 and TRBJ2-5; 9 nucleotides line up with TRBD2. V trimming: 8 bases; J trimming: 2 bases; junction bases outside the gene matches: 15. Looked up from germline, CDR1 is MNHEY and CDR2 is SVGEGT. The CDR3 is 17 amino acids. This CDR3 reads CASESGGRAGGQETQYF. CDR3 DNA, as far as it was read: TGTGCCAGCGAAAGTGGGGGTCGGGCGGGGGGGCAAGAGACC.

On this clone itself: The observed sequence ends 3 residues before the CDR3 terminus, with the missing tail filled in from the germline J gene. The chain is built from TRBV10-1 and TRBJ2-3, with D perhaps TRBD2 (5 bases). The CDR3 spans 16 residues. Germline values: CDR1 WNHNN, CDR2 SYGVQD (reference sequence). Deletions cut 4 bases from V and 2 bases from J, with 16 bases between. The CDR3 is CASSALGLSTTDTQYF. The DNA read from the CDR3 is TGCGCCAGCAGTGCCCTAGGACTCTCTACCACAGATACG.

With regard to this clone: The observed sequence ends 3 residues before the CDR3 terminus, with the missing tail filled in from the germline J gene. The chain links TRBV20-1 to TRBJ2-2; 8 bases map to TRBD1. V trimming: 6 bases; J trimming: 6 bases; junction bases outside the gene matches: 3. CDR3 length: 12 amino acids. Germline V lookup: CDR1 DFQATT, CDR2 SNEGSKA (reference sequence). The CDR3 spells CSAGQGPGELFF. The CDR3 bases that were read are TGCAGTGCCGGACAGGGTCCCGGGGAG.

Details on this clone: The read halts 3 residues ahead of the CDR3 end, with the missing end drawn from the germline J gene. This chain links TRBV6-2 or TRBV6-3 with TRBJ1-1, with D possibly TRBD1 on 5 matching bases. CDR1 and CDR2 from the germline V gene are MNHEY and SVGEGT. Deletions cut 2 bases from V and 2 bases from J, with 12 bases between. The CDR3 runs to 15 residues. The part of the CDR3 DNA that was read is TGTGCCAGCAGTTACCCGCAGGGATTCAACACTGAA. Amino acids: CASSYPQGFNTE. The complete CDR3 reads CASSYPQGFNTEAFF.

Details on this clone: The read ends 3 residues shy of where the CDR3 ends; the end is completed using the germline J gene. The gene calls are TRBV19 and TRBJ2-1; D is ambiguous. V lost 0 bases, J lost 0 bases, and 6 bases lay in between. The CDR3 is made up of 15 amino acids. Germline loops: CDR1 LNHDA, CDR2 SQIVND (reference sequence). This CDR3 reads CASSIDGISYNEQFF. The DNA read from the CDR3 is TGTGCCAGTAGTATAGACGGTATCTCCTACAATGAG.

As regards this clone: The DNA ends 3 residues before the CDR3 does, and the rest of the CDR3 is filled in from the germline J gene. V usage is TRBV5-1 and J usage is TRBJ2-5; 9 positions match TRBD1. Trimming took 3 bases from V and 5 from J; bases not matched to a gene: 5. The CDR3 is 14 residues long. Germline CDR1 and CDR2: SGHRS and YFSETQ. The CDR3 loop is CASSSGTGRETQYF. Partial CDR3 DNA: TGCGCCAGCAGCTCGGGGACAGGGCGTGAGACC.

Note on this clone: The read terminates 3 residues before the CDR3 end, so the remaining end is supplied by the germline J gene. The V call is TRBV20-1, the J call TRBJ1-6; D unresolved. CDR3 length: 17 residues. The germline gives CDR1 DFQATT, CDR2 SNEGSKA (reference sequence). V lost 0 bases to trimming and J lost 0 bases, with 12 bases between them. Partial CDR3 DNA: TGCAGTGCTAGAGAAGGCCACCGAGGCTCCTATAATTCACCC. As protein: CSAREGHRGSYNSP. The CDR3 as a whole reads CSAREGHRGSYNSPLHF.

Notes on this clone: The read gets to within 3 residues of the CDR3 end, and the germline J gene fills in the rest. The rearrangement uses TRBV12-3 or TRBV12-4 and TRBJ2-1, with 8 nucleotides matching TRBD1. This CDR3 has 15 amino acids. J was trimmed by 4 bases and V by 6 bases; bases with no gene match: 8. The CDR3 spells CASRPGQEAYNEQFF. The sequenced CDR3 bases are TGTGCCAGCAGGCCGGGACAGGAGGCTTACAATGAG.

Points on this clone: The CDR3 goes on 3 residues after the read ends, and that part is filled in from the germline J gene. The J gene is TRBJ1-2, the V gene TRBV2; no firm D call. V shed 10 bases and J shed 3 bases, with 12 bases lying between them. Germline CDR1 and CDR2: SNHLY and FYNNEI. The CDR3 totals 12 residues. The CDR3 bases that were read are TGTGCCAACCAACACGTGGACTATGGC. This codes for CANQHVDYG. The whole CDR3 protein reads CANQHVDYGYTF. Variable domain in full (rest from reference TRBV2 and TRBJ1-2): EPEVTQTPSHQVTQMGQEVILRCVPISNHLYFYWYRQILGQKVEFLVSFYNNEISEKSEIFDDQFSVERPDGSNFTLKIRSTKLEDSAMYFCANQHVDYGYTFGSGTRLTVV.

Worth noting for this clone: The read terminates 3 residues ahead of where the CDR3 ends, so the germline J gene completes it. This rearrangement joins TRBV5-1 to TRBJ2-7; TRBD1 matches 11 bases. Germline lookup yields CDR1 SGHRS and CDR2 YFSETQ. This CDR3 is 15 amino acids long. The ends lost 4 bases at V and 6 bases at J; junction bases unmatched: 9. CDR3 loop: CASSPDRGHPLEQYF. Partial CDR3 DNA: TGCGCCAGCAGCCCGGACAGGGGGCATCCTCTCGAG.

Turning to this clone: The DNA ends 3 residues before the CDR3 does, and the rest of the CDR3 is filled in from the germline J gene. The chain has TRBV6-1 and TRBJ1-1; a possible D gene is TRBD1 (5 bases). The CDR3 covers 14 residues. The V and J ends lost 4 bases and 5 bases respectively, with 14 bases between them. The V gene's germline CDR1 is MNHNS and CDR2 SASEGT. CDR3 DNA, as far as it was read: TGTGCCAGCAGTGTGGGGTGGGGGGGTACTGAA. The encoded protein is CASSVGWGGTE. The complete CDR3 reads CASSVGWGGTEAFF.

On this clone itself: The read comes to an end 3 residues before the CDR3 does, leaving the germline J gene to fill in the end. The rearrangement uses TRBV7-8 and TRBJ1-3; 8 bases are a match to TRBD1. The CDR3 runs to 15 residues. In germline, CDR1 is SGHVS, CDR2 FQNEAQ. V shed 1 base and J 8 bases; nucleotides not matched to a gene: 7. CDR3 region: CASSLGQGYRDTIYF. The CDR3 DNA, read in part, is TGTGCCAGCAGCTTAGGACAGGGGTACAGGGACACC.

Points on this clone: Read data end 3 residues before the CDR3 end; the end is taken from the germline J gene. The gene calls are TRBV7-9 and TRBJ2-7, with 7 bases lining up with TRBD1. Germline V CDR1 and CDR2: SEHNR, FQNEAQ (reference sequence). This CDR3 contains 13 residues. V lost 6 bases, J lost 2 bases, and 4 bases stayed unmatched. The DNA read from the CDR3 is TGTGCCAGCAGGGGGGACAGCACCTACGAG. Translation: CASRGDSTYE. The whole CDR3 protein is CASRGDSTYEQYF.

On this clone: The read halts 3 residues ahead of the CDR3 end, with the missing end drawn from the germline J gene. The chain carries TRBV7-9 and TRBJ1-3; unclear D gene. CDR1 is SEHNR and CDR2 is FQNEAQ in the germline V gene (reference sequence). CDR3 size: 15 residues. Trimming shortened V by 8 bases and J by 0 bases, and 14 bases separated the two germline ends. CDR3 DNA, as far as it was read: TGTGCCAGCGCTTATAGCTTCAGCTCTGGAAACACC. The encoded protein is CASAYSFSSGNT. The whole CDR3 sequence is CASAYSFSSGNTIYF.

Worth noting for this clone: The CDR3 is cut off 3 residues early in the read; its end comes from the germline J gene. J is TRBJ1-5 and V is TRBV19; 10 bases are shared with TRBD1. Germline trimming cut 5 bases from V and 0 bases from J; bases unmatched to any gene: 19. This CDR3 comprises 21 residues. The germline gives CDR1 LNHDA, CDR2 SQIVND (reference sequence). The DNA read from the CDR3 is TGTGCCAGTAGTCTACTCTACCGGGACAGGGGCGGAAAGTATAGCAATCAGCCC. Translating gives CASSLLYRDRGGKYSNQP. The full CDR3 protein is CASSLLYRDRGGKYSNQPQHF.

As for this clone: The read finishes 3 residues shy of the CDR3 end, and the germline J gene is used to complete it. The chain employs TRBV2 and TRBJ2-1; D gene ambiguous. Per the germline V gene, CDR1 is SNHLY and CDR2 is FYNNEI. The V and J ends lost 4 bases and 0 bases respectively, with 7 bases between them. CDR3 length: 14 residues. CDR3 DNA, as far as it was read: TGTGCCAGCAGTGTGGCTAGCTCCTACAATGAG. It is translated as CASSVASSYNE. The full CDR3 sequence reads CASSVASSYNEQFF. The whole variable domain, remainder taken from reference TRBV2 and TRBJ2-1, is EPEVTQTPSHQVTQMGQEVILRCVPISNHLYFYWYRQILGQKVEFLVSFYNNEISEKSEIFDDQFSVERPDGSNFTLKIRSTKLEDSAMYFCASSVASSYNEQFFGPGTRLTVL.

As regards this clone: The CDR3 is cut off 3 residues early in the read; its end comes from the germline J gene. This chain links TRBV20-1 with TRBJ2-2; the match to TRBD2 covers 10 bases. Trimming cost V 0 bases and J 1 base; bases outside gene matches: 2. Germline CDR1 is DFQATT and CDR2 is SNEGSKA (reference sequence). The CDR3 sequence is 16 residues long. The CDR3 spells CSAREVAGGNTGELFF. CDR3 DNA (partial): TGCAGTGCTAGAGAAGTAGCGGGGGGGAACACCGGGGAG.

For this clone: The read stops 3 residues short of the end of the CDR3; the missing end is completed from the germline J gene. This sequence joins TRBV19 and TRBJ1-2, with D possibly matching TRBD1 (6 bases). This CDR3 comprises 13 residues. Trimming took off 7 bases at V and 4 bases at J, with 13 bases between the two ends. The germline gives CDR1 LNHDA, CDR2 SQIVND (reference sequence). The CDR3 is CASTRTVFYGYTF. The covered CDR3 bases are TGTGCCAGTACCCGGACAGTCTTCTATGGC.